A single sample is the source of the 24 T cell receptor beta chains below, sequenced in a study of CD8+CD57+ T cells in acquired aplastic anemia. According to the study, genomic DNA was the template for TCR beta VDJ and CDR3 profiling. TCRdb used MiXCR to reprocess the reads, holding one entry per CDR3 protein. The sample carries roughly 58,000 distinct CDR3 sequences, around 55% recorded once. Sequencing was performed on sorted CD4+, CD8+, or CD8+CD57+ T cells (not recorded which) from PBMCs. Source of these receptors: a human donor in good health, serving as a control.

This clonotype was found once. This chain uses TRBV25-1 with TRBJ2-7; 7 bases are a match to TRBD2. The germline CDR1 and CDR2 sequences are MGHDK and SYGVNS. The trim removed 6 bases at V and 2 bases at J, leaving 10 bases unmatched. The CDR3 totals 15 residues. The DNA of the CDR3 is TGTGCCAGCAGCCAAGAGCTAGCGGAAACCTACGAGCAGTACTTC. It specifies CASSQELAETYEQYF.

This clonotype came up once. The gene calls are TRBV19 and TRBJ2-7; D is undetermined. V lost 5 bases, J lost 7 bases, and 9 bases lay in between. This CDR3 comprises 11 residues. CDR1 and CDR2 (germline): LNHDA, SQIVND (reference sequence). The CDR3 loop reads CASSGVREQYF. CDR3 sequence (DNA): TGTGCCAGTAGTGGGGTCCGAGAGCAGTACTTC.

The chain is built from TRBV7-8 and TRBJ2-3; 7 bases are shared with TRBD2. With 5 bases clipped from V and 2 bases from J, the junction kept 1 base outside the gene matches. This CDR3 has 13 amino acids. Germline V lookup: CDR1 SGHVS, CDR2 FQNEAQ. CDR3 sequence: CASSGGDTDTQYF. The CDR3, as DNA: TGTGCCAGCAGCGGGGGGGACACAGATACGCAGTATTTT.

This chain connects TRBV19 to TRBJ1-5, with 7 positions matching TRBD1. CDR1 is LNHDA, CDR2 SQIVND, per germline (reference sequence). The junction had 7 bases not matched to a gene; V was cut back by 7 bases and J by 1 base. This CDR3 contains 15 residues. The CDR3 region is CASIGAQGSNQPQHF. DNA for the CDR3: TGTGCCAGTATCGGGGCACAGGGGAGCAATCAGCCCCAGCATTTT.

This chain connects TRBV10-3 to TRBJ2-5; 10 bases line up with TRBD1. The J call is uncertain, as TRBJ2-7 better fits the DNA end. The CDR3 extends over 17 amino acids. Germline V gene lookup returns CDR1 ENHRY and CDR2 SYGVKD. This chain's CDR3 is CAISESIAGQGSYEQYF. The DNA for the CDR3 is TGTGCCATCAGTGAGTCGATTGCGGGACAGGGGTCGTACGAGCAGTACTTC.

This clonotype was observed at least ten times. The chain couples TRBV11-2 to TRBJ2-6, with a possible D match to TRBD1 (6 bases). The V gene's germline CDR1 is SGHAT and CDR2 FQNNGV. The CDR3 runs 15 residues. Between the trimmed V and J ends, which lost 5 bases and 0 bases, there was a span of 8 bases. The chain's CDR3 is CASSPRGSGANVLTF. The DNA for the CDR3 is TGTGCCAGCAGCCCCAGGGGCTCTGGGGCCAACGTCCTGACTTTC.

A remark on this clonotype: This may be a read error: a much more frequent sequence differs by one nucleotide. The chain is built from TRBV6-1 and TRBJ2-1; D not certain. The germline gives CDR1 MNHNS, CDR2 SASEGT. The CDR3 sequence is 11 residues long. V lost 8 bases and J 6 bases, leaving 8 bases between the germline ends. CDR3 DNA sequence: TGTGCCAGCGGCCCATGCAATGAGCAGTTCTTC. Its protein product is CASGPCNEQFF.

The chain uses TRBV7-9 and TRBJ2-7; TRBD2 aligns across 8 bases. This CDR3 contains 15 residues. Germline lookup yields CDR1 SEHNR and CDR2 FQNEAQ (reference sequence). With 9 bases clipped from V and 2 bases from J, the junction kept 12 bases outside the gene matches. CDR3 sequence reads: CASSGYSGATYEQYF. CDR3 sequence (DNA): TGTGCCAGTAGCGGTTATAGCGGGGCGACCTACGAGCAGTACTTC.

This sequence joins TRBV2 and TRBJ1-1, with TRBD1 matching 7 bases. Trimming cost V 8 bases and J 0 bases; bases outside gene matches: 3. CDR1 is SNHLY and CDR2 is FYNNEI in the germline V gene. CDR3 length: 13 residues. The CDR3 DNA follows: TGTGCCAGCGCGGGACAGATGAACACTGAAGCTTTCTTT. Amino acid sequence: CASAGQMNTEAFF.

There are many counts of this clonotype. This chain links TRBV30 with TRBJ1-6; 12 nucleotides align to TRBD1. Germline lookup yields CDR1 GTSNPN and CDR2 SVGIG (reference sequence). The CDR3 runs 14 residues. Trimming removed 1 base from V and 10 bases from J; junction bases left unmatched: 2. The CDR3 sequence is CAWSGDRGPSPLHF. The CDR3 DNA is TGTGCCTGGAGTGGGGACAGGGGGCCCTCACCCCTCCACTTT.

This clonotype has at least ten counts. The chain has TRBV10-1 and TRBJ2-1; 7 bases fit TRBD1. Losses at the gene ends were 2 bases for V and 3 bases for J; bases not matched to a gene: 7. Germline CDR1 is WNHNN and CDR2 is SYGVQD (reference sequence). There are 16 residues in the CDR3. The CDR3 region has the DNA TGCGCCAGCAGTGAGGAGGGGGCTAGCTTCTACAATGAGCAGTTCTTC. Protein sequence: CASSEEGASFYNEQFF.

This rearrangement joins TRBV7-3 to TRBJ1-1; D might be TRBD1 (6 bases). The CDR3 runs 11 residues. V dropped 4 bases and J dropped 8 bases, with 8 bases sitting between them. CDR1 and CDR2 from the germline V gene are SGHTA and FQGTGA. Here the CDR3 reads CASSSQGEAFF. Here the CDR3 DNA reads TGTGCCAGCAGCTCCCAGGGGGAAGCTTTCTTT.

Details on this clonotype: Given the absence of the conserved phenylalanine or tryptophan at the CDR3 end, a read error is likely. No DNA is shown, since the ends of the CDR3 on it are uncertain; the CDR3 is the one TCRdb lists. V gene TRBV19 combines with J gene TRBJ1-4; the DNA was not compared with TRBD1, the D call given in the table. Per germline, CDR1 LNHDA and CDR2 SQIVND (reference sequence). With termini counted, the CDR3 has 9 amino acids. CDR3 in amino acids: CASSIRGTG.

This clonotype appeared many times. This chain joins TRBV5-1 and TRBJ1-2; 11 bases line up with TRBD1. The CDR3 totals 12 residues. In germline, CDR1 is SGHRS, CDR2 YFSETQ. V gave up 5 bases and J gave up 8 bases; unmatched junction bases: 2. In nucleotides, the CDR3 is TGCGCCAGCAGGGACAGGGGGCGCGGCTACACCTTC. This encodes CASRDRGRGYTF. The whole variable domain, filled in from reference TRBV5-1 and TRBJ1-2, reads KAGVTQTPRYLIKTRGQQVTLSCSPISGHRSVSWYQQTPGQGLQFLFEYFSETQRNKGNFPGRFSGRQFSNSRSEMNVSTLELGDSALYLCASRDRGRGYTFGSGTRLTVV.

Concerning this clonotype itself: This likely comes from a read error, as the CDR3 has no conserved phenylalanine or tryptophan at its end. No DNA is shown, since the ends of the CDR3 on it are uncertain; the CDR3 is the one TCRdb lists. The chain joins TRBV7-2 to TRBJ2-2. Germline V gene data show CDR1 as SGHTA and CDR2 as FQGNSA. With termini counted, the CDR3 has 14 amino acids. The CDR3 protein is CASSPRRNTGELFS.

V usage is TRBV20-1 and J usage is TRBJ2-7, with a tentative D call TRBD1 (8 bases). The ends were cut back, 6 bases at V and 2 bases at J, with 20 bases in the middle. The CDR3 is 15 amino acids. CDR1 DFQATT and CDR2 SNEGSKA come from the germline V gene (reference sequence). The chain's CDR3 is CSAHRGAGGPYEQYF. The CDR3 bases are TGCAGTGCCCACCGGGGGGCAGGGGGCCCCTACGAGCAGTACTTC.

This clonotype was picked up many times. Written as DNA, the CDR3 is TGTGCCAGCACCTGGGGTCAGAGGAACACTGAAGCTTTCTTT. Amino acids: CASTWGQRNTEAFF. The rearrangement links TRBV5-5 to TRBJ1-1; no clear D gene. Looked up from germline, CDR1 is SGHKS and CDR2 is YYEKEE (reference sequence). The CDR3 loop spans 14 amino acids. Trimming took off 6 bases at V and 1 base at J, with 13 bases between the two ends.

J is TRBJ2-5 and V is TRBV4-3; possible D gene TRBD2, 6 bases. The closer fit of TRBJ2-7 to the DNA end suggests the J call may be wrong. Per the germline V gene, CDR1 is LGHNA and CDR2 is YSLEER. The CDR3 has 13 residues. CDR3 DNA sequence: TGCGCCAGCAGCCAAGACGCGGGGTCCGAGCAGTACTTC. Encoded protein: CASSQDAGSEQYF.

The chain joins TRBV2 to TRBJ2-3, with 8 bases that match TRBD2. V lost 8 bases and J lost 3; bases outside the gene matches: 7. The germline V gene encodes CDR1 SNHLY and CDR2 FYNNEI. The CDR3 runs 14 residues. The CDR3 here is CASSRGGGTDTQYF. CDR3 coding DNA: TGTGCCAGCTCCCGGGGGGGAGGGACAGATACGCAGTATTTT.

This clonotype appeared a single time. This sequence joins TRBV7-9 and TRBJ1-5, with D possibly being TRBD1 (6 bases). V dropped 5 bases and J dropped 2 bases, with 13 bases sitting between them. This CDR3 is built from 15 residues. CDR1 SEHNR and CDR2 FQNEAQ come from the germline V gene (reference sequence). CDR3 sequence reads: CASSPTGIGNQPQHF. The CDR3 nucleotides are TGTGCCAGCAGCCCCACAGGGATCGGCAATCAGCCCCAGCATTTT.

About this clonotype: A much larger clone sits a single nucleotide away, making a read error possible. This chain joins TRBV2 and TRBJ1-2, with a tentative D call TRBD1 (5 bases). The CDR3 is 12 residues long. Germline lookup yields CDR1 SNHLY and CDR2 FYNNEI. As DNA, the CDR3 is TGTGCCAGCTGGGACGGAAACTATGGCTGCACCTTC. It yields the protein CASWDGNYGCTF.

This chain connects TRBV12-3 or TRBV12-4 to TRBJ2-4, with TRBD1 matching over 9 bases. The J segment lost 5 bases and the V segment lost 2 bases, leaving 19 bases of the junction unmatched. The CDR3 covers 20 residues. The CDR3 spells CASSLTRTGVGYLSENIQYF. Written as DNA, the CDR3 is TGTGCCAGCAGTTTAACCCGGACAGGGGTAGGATATTTGAGTGAAAACATTCAGTACTTC.

This clonotype was seen more than once but under ten times. The V call is TRBV7-3, the J call TRBJ2-5; tentative D call: TRBD1 (6 bases). From germline, CDR1 is SGHTA and CDR2 FQGTGA. V dropped 5 bases and J dropped 0 bases, with 10 bases sitting between them. The CDR3 has 14 residues. The CDR3: CASSPDRNQETQYF. The CDR3 DNA follows: TGTGCCAGCAGCCCCGACAGGAACCAAGAGACCCAGTACTTC.

On this clonotype itself: The junction shows a germline mismatch at one end, possibly a read error. The chain is built from TRBV29-1 and TRBJ1-2; tentative D call: TRBD1 (5 bases). Germline CDR1 and CDR2: SQVTM and ANQGSEA. The CDR3 covers 12 residues. The CDR3 spells CSVGGGNCGYTF. The DNA for the CDR3 is TGCAGCGTTGGGGGGGGAAACTGTGGCTACACCTTC.